The source of this TCR beta chain is a study of PD-1 blockade in mismatch repair-deficient tumors. CDR3 size: 15 residues. V dropped 6 bases and J dropped 0 bases, with 12 bases sitting between them. CDR1 and CDR2 (germline): MGHRA, YSYEKL. A few pembrolizumab responders had their TCRs sequenced. The table came from immunoSEQ multiplex PCR; TCRdb's copy has only in-frame clones and leaves some out. The sample lists tens of thousands of clones, 65% to 85% occurring once. The chain carries TRBV4-1 and TRBJ2-1; a weak D match, TRBD2 (6 bases). This sequence originates from an adult with mismatch repair-deficient cancer. The specimen was PBMCs, collected roughly 6 weeks after starting pembrolizumab. As DNA, the CDR3 is TGCGCCAGCAGGATAGCGGCTAGCTCCTACAATGAGCAGTTCTTC. Protein: CASRIAASSYNEQFF.